The source of this TCR beta chain is a study of CD4 and CD8 cells across lung adenocarcinoma regions. TCRdb re-called the PCR reads through MiXCR, storing one row per CDR3 protein. The sample lists fewer than 4,000 distinct CDR3 sequences; 46% were seen once. Samples came from patients with localized non-small cell lung adenocarcinoma. V lost 1 base to trimming and J lost 0 bases, with 7 bases between them. Germline CDR1 reads LGHNA; CDR2 reads YSLEER. The CDR3 spans 16 residues. The chain carries TRBV4-3 and TRBJ2-6; D unresolved. This clonotype was obtained from a male donor with lung adenocarcinoma. The CD4 and CD8 labels of this study may be unreliable. Sequenced input: CD8+ T cells from the center of a lung tumor. The CDR3 DNA reads as TGCGCCAGCAGCCAAGGTCACCTCTCTGGGGCCAACGTCCTGACTTTC. Translation gives CASSQGHLSGANVLTF.